Listed here is a single T cell receptor (beta chain). Profiled with immunoSEQ multiplex PCR; TCRdb holds only in-frame clones, not every one. The sample lists roughly 70,000 clones; approximately 92% were seen once. The data were taken from a study of blood T cell repertoires in COVID-19. In the study overall: Collection of acute and convalescent COVID-19 samples took place in the United States, Italy and Spain. T cells, B-cell-depleted T cells, or PBMCs provided the cDNA or gDNA that served as material.

Germline CDR1 and CDR2: MGHRA and YSYEKL. The CDR3 is 15 residues long. The V end was cut by 0 bases, the J end by 6 bases, with 12 bases between. The V gene is TRBV4-1, the J gene TRBJ2-4; the D gene is possibly TRBD1 (6 bases). This receptor was identified in a woman aged 50 to 60 with active COVID-19. Sequencing was performed on peripheral blood. The DNA for the CDR3 is TGCGCCAGCAGCCAAGATGGGGGCAGCCGAAACATTCAGTACTTC. Translated, it gives CASSQDGGSRNIQYF.